Each of the 9 T cell receptor beta chains below was sequenced from the same sample in a study of response to subunit inactivated influenza vaccine. TCRdb recomputed calls from the RT-PCR reads with MiXCR, one row per CDR3 protein. Among fewer than 700,000 distinct CDR3 sequences listed, 10% to 15% were seen once. The specimen comprised PBMCs from blood, sampled 40 to 50 days after vaccination. Receptors were obtained from a man aged 50-60 years who received an inactivated influenza vaccine.

This clonotype was observed a handful of times. CDR3 nucleotide sequence: TGCAGCGCCCATAGGGATGAGCAGTTCTTC. This sequence encodes CSAHRDEQFF. V is TRBV29-1 and J is TRBJ2-1, with unresolved D. The germline V gene encodes CDR1 SQVTM and CDR2 ANQGSEA. The CDR3 is 10 amino acids. Trimming took 7 bases from V and 8 from J, leaving 9 bases between them.

The table lists this clonotype with a few counts. This chain connects TRBV11-2 to TRBJ2-3; tentative D call: TRBD2 (5 bases). V lost 0 bases to trimming and J lost 7 bases, with 14 bases between them. Germline assignment: CDR1 SGHAT and CDR2 FQNNGV. The CDR3 totals 15 residues. This CDR3 is CASSLESRGVYTQYF. The CDR3 bases are TGTGCCAGCAGCTTAGAATCCCGGGGAGTTTATACGCAGTATTTT.

V gene TRBV4-3 combines with J gene TRBJ1-6; a weak D match, TRBD1 (5 bases). V was cut by 5 bases and J by 7 bases, with 15 bases left in between. This CDR3 has 15 residues. Per the germline V gene, CDR1 is LGHNA and CDR2 is YSLEER. CDR3 DNA: TGCGCCAGCAGCGTTCTGGGGGAAGGAAATTCACCCCTCCACTTT. As protein: CASSVLGEGNSPLHF.

This clonotype was detected a few times. The V gene is TRBV9, the J gene TRBJ2-1, with 7 bases fitting TRBD2. With 1 base clipped from V and 6 bases from J, the junction kept 16 bases outside the gene matches. This CDR3 spans 18 amino acids. Germline V lookup: CDR1 SGDLS, CDR2 YYNGEE. CDR3: CASSVKEWELASVNEQFF. The DNA for the CDR3 is TGTGCCAGCAGCGTAAAGGAGTGGGAACTAGCGTCGGTCAATGAGCAGTTCTTC.

This clonotype was counted a few times. The rearrangement joins TRBV29-1 to TRBJ2-5; perhaps TRBD2 as D (6 bases). V was clipped by 5 bases and J by 5 bases, with 18 bases between them. This CDR3 spans 14 amino acids. Germline CDR1 is SQVTM and CDR2 is ANQGSEA. CDR3: CSVIPSGTLETQYF. The CDR3 DNA reads as TGCAGCGTTATCCCCTCCGGGACTTTGGAGACCCAGTACTTC.

The chain uses TRBV29-1 and TRBJ2-3, with D perhaps given as TRBD1 or TRBD2 (5 bases each). The CDR3 contains 15 residues. The germline V and J ends were trimmed by 8 bases and 4 bases, with 22 bases remaining between them. CDR1 is SQVTM, CDR2 ANQGSEA, per germline. The CDR3 DNA reads TGCAGCACATCCTCGGGACCCCCCGGGTCAGATACGCAGTATTTT. Protein product: CSTSSGPPGSDTQYF.

This clonotype was recorded at least ten times. This rearrangement joins TRBV29-1 to TRBJ1-2; 10 bases match TRBD1. J lost 2 bases, V lost 5 bases, and 20 bases had no gene match. CDR1 is SQVTM, CDR2 ANQGSEA, per germline. The CDR3 runs 19 residues. CDR3 in amino acids: CSVISEGGYDRGLNYGYTF. CDR3 in DNA: TGCAGCGTTATAAGCGAAGGGGGGTACGACAGGGGGCTCAACTATGGCTACACCTTC.

The CDR3 DNA reads TGCGCCAGCAGCTCGACAGGGTTAGAGACCCAGTACTTC. Amino acid sequence: CASSSTGLETQYF. The rearrangement links TRBV5-1 to TRBJ2-5, with 7 bases that match TRBD1. Unmatched junction bases numbered 3, after V lost 3 bases and J lost 4 bases. Germline CDR1 reads SGHRS; CDR2 reads YFSETQ. CDR3 length: 13 residues.

This clonotype was seen repeatedly, ten times or more. The genes are TRBV12-3 or TRBV12-4 and TRBJ1-2, with unresolved D. The CDR3 runs to 13 residues. The ends were cut back, 5 bases at V and 4 bases at J, with 11 bases in the middle. The CDR3 reads CASSHTAGYGYTF. CDR3 DNA sequence: TGTGCCAGCAGTCACACAGCGGGCTATGGCTACACCTTC.